These 21 T cell receptor beta chains were sequenced from one sample in a study of T cells in Graves' hyperthyroidism and ophthalmopathy. Amplification targeted TCR beta CDR3 regions from RNA transcripts. The HTBI primer set drove a first-round RT-PCR of the TCR CDR3. TCRdb re-called the multiplex PCR reads with MiXCR, one entry per CDR3 protein. Of approximately 590,000 distinct CDR3 sequences in the sample, roughly 50% were seen once. Sequencing was carried out using peripheral blood or thyroid tissue (not recorded which). All receptors derive from a woman in her late teens or twenties with Graves' hyperthyroidism.

There are many counts of this clonotype. The rearrangement uses TRBV24-1 and TRBJ2-2; D could derive from TRBD1 or TRBD2 (5 bases each). In germline, CDR1 is KGHDR, CDR2 SFDVKD. Trimming took 0 bases from V and 0 from J, leaving 13 bases between them. This CDR3 spans 18 amino acids. CDR3 sequence: CATSDLAGTATNTGELFF. The CDR3 nucleotides are TGTGCCACCAGTGATTTGGCCGGGACGGCGACGAACACCGGGGAGCTGTTTTTT.

This clonotype was picked up a small number of times. This chain links TRBV11-2 with TRBJ1-2; 7 nucleotides line up with TRBD1. Germline V gives CDR1 SGHAT, CDR2 FQNNGV. V shed 4 bases and J 1 base; nucleotides not matched to a gene: 3. This CDR3 spans 14 amino acids. This CDR3 is CASSSGQFNYGYTF. In nucleotides, the CDR3 is TGTGCCAGCAGCTCGGGACAGTTTAACTATGGCTACACCTTC.

This clonotype was observed once. The chain combines TRBV7-9 with TRBJ1-4; maybe TRBD1 (6 bases). The germline V and J ends were trimmed by 3 bases and 7 bases, with 24 bases remaining between them. The V gene's germline CDR1 is SEHNR and CDR2 FQNEAQ (reference sequence). The CDR3 covers 18 residues. The CDR3 nucleotides read TGTGCCAGCAGCTTGGTAGGGACATACCCTTTGTTAAGTGAAAAACTGTTTTTT. Its protein product is CASSLVGTYPLLSEKLFF.

The genes are TRBV6-6 and TRBJ1-4, with D unresolved. There are 14 residues in the CDR3. Germline values: CDR1 MNHNY, CDR2 SVGAGI (reference sequence). The V and J ends lost 7 bases and 7 bases respectively, with 16 bases between them. The CDR3 reads CASTILMASEKLFF. The CDR3 DNA is TGTGCCAGCACTATCCTGATGGCTAGTGAAAAACTGTTTTTT.

This clonotype was found a few times. The J gene is TRBJ1-2, the V gene TRBV20-1, with D possibly matching TRBD1 (6 bases). Trimming left V 3 bases short and J 7 bases short, with 15 bases between. This CDR3 is built from 13 residues. CDR1 is DFQATT and CDR2 is SNEGSKA in the germline V gene (reference sequence). The CDR3 is CSASLPGGIGYTF. CDR3 DNA: TGCAGTGCTAGTTTGCCCGGGGGCATTGGCTACACCTTC.

Note on this clonotype: This may be a read error, as it is one base from a much larger clone. The chain carries TRBV7-9 and TRBJ1-4, with 8 nucleotides matching TRBD1. This CDR3 is 13 amino acids long. CDR1 and CDR2 from the germline V gene are SEHNR and FQNEAQ (reference sequence). The J segment lost 5 bases and the V segment lost 4 bases, leaving 0 bases of the junction unmatched. The CDR3 sequence: CASSWTGNEKLFF. The CDR3 DNA reads TGTGCCAGCAGCTGGACAGGGAATGAAAAACTGTTTTTT.

This clonotype came up once. The chain couples TRBV25-1 to TRBJ1-3, with a possible D match to TRBD1 (5 bases). The CDR3 extends over 13 amino acids. V lost 8 bases to trimming and J lost 4 bases, with 12 bases between them. Germline CDR1 and CDR2: MGHDK and SYGVNS. CDR3 residues: CASPGAVGNTIYF. The CDR3 coding sequence is TGTGCCAGCCCCGGGGCAGTAGGAAACACCATATATTTT.

This clonotype has just a few counts. The chain recombines TRBV20-1 with TRBJ2-7; D is perhaps TRBD2 (5 bases). The CDR3 length is 14 residues. V lost 2 bases and J lost 6, with 17 bases in between. Germline assignment: CDR1 DFQATT and CDR2 SNEGSKA (reference sequence). This CDR3 reads CSARTGSLVAEQYF. CDR3 coding DNA: TGCAGTGCTAGAACGGGATCGCTGGTTGCCGAGCAGTACTTC.

This clonotype was seen only a few times. The chain recombines TRBV5-1 with TRBJ1-4; D is ambiguous. The germline V and J ends were trimmed by 0 bases and 0 bases, with 6 bases remaining between them. There are 15 residues in the CDR3. Germline CDR1 is SGHRS and CDR2 is YFSETQ. The CDR3 reads CASSLGGSTNEKLFF. CDR3 DNA: TGCGCCAGCAGCTTGGGTGGGTCAACTAATGAAAAACTGTTTTTT.

This clonotype has a single count. The germline gene is not matched at one end of the junction; a read error may be the cause. This chain links TRBV6-5 with TRBJ1-5; D ambiguous. CDR1 and CDR2 (germline): MNHEY, SVGAGI. This CDR3 contains 15 residues. The CDR3 DNA reads as TGTGCCATCAGTTACGGCGGCGACTACCATCAGCCCCAGCATTTT. This gives the protein CAISYGGDYHQPQHF.

In its sample, this clonotype was seen many times. The chain joins TRBV12-3 or TRBV12-4 to TRBJ1-2; D is undetermined. This CDR3 has 11 residues. V was trimmed by 4 bases and J by 13 bases, leaving 13 bases between them. Written as DNA, the CDR3 is TGTGCCAGCAGTTGGCCCGCTGATAGCACCTTC. Encoded protein: CASSWPADSTF.

V and J are TRBV10-3 and TRBJ2-5; D possibly corresponds to TRBD1 (5 bases). From germline, CDR1 is ENHRY and CDR2 SYGVKD. V lost 3 bases to trimming and J lost 4 bases, with 12 bases between them. The CDR3 runs to 14 residues. The CDR3 nucleotides are TGTGCCATCAGTGATAGGACATCGACAGAGACCCAGTACTTC. Amino acids: CAISDRTSTETQYF.

This clonotype was seen ten or more times. The gene calls are TRBV10-3 and TRBJ1-2; possibly TRBD1 for D (5 bases). The CDR3 sequence is 15 residues long. Deletions cut 0 bases from V and 4 bases from J, with 12 bases between. CDR1 and CDR2 from the germline V gene are ENHRY and SYGVKD. The CDR3 loop is CAISESGGSGYGYTF. CDR3 in DNA: TGTGCCATCAGTGAGTCCGGGGGTTCGGGCTATGGCTACACCTTC.

This clonotype was seen a handful of times. The CDR3 nucleotides read TGCGCCAGCAGCTTCCCGGGACGGGACTATGGCTACACCTTC. Translating gives CASSFPGRDYGYTF. The chain uses TRBV4-1 and TRBJ1-2; a weak D match, TRBD1 (5 bases). Germline CDR1 and CDR2: MGHRA and YSYEKL. This CDR3 is 14 amino acids long. V was pared by 5 bases and J by 3 bases, with 13 bases between.

The rearrangement uses TRBV10-3 and TRBJ2-5, with D hard to call. Trimming removed 5 bases from V and 5 bases from J, with 9 bases in between. Per the germline V gene, CDR1 is ENHRY and CDR2 is SYGVKD. The CDR3 loop spans 12 amino acids. CDR3 amino acids: CAISYSDETQYF. CDR3 nucleotides: TGTGCCATCAGTTACTCGGATGAGACCCAGTACTTC.

This rearrangement joins TRBV9 to TRBJ1-1; the D gene is possibly TRBD1 (5 bases). The ends were cut back, 3 bases at V and 1 base at J, with 16 bases in the middle. Germline-derived CDR1 and CDR2 are SGDLS and YYNGEE. The CDR3 loop spans 16 amino acids. The CDR3 nucleotides are TGTGCCAGCAGCGCCCACGATCCGACAGCGAACACTGAAGCTTTCTTT. Translated: CASSAHDPTANTEAFF.

The rearrangement uses TRBV29-1 and TRBJ2-7; 9 bases map to TRBD2. The CDR3 loop spans 14 amino acids. Trimming took 4 bases from V and 4 from J; bases not matched to a gene: 8. Germline values: CDR1 SQVTM, CDR2 ANQGSEA. The CDR3 DNA is TGCAGCGTTGTACGGACTAGCGACCCGTACGAGCAGTACTTC. Translation: CSVVRTSDPYEQYF.

This clonotype was observed at least ten times. The rearrangement joins TRBV27 to TRBJ1-1; D gene unclear. The CDR3 is 13 residues long. V lost 3 bases and J lost 1, with 6 bases in between. From germline, CDR1 is MNHEY and CDR2 SMNVEV (reference sequence). This CDR3 reads CASSFRGNTEAFF. DNA for the CDR3: TGTGCCAGCAGTTTTCGCGGGAACACTGAAGCTTTCTTT.

This clonotype was seen only a few times. The rearrangement links TRBV19 to TRBJ1-4, with D possibly being TRBD1 (5 bases). V lost 11 bases and J 4 bases, leaving 23 bases between the germline ends. The length of the CDR3 is 16 residues. The germline CDR1 and CDR2 sequences are LNHDA and SQIVND (reference sequence). In DNA, the CDR3 is TGTGCCGTGGGGCAGGCCCAACTAGCGGGTAATGAAAAACTGTTTTTT. Residues: CAVGQAQLAGNEKLFF. Full variable domain (outside the CDR3, taken from reference TRBV19 and TRBJ1-4): DGGITQSPKYLFRKEGQNVTLSCEQNLNHDAMYWYRQDPGQGLRLIYYSQIVNDFQKGDIAEGYSVSREKKESFPLTVTSAQKNPTAFYLCAVGQAQLAGNEKLFFGSGTQLSVL.

This chain connects TRBV20-1 to TRBJ2-7, with TRBD2 matching 8 bases. The CDR3 loop spans 13 amino acids. With 6 bases clipped from V and 4 bases from J, the junction kept 8 bases outside the gene matches. CDR1 and CDR2 from the germline V gene are DFQATT and SNEGSKA (reference sequence). CDR3 DNA sequence: TGCAGTGCGGCCCGGAGCGGGAGTTACGAGCAGTACTTC. It specifies CSAARSGSYEQYF.

The chain has TRBV29-1 and TRBJ2-7, with 8 bases lining up with TRBD1. This CDR3 has 11 residues. The ends lost 6 bases at V and 4 bases at J; junction bases unmatched: 2. CDR1 and CDR2 (germline): SQVTM, ANQGSEA. This chain's CDR3 is CSVHRGYEQYF. The CDR3 nucleotides are TGCAGCGTCCACAGGGGGTACGAGCAGTACTTC.